This TCR beta chain is drawn from a study of blood T cell repertoires in COVID-19. Study at large: From T cells, B-cell-depleted T cells, or PBMCs came the material, which was cDNA or gDNA.

The CDR3 length is 14 residues. J was trimmed by 7 bases and V by 7 bases; bases with no gene match: 9. Germline CDR1 is MNHEY and CDR2 is SVGAGI. Original methodology: Reference gene primers were amplified, and this amplification served to estimate nucleated cell counts. TCRdb's copy holds only in-frame clones and misses some; the assay was immunoSEQ multiplex PCR. The V and J calls and clone size come from that table; D and trimming were worked out from the DNA. Here the sample spans approximately 350,000 clones, roughly 90% being singletons. This sequence was found in a man aged 40-49 years with acute or convalescent COVID-19. The sequenced sample consisted of peripheral blood. V usage is TRBV6-5 and J usage is TRBJ1-4; the match to TRBD1 covers 7 bases. DNA for the CDR3: TGTGCCAGCATAAATGACAGGGTCGGTGAAAAACTGTTTTTT. This gives the protein CASINDRVGEKLFF.